Listed here are 31 T cell receptor beta chains from one sample, sequenced in a study of radiotherapy plus CTLA-4 blockade in lung cancer. Libraries were prepared by immunoSEQ multiplex PCR; TCRdb keeps only in-frame clonotypes and omits some of them. The sample contains around 130,000 clones, just under 90% of which appear only once. Sequenced here: peripheral blood, sampled from a patient treated with radiotherapy plus ipilimumab. Source of these receptors: a human donor with non-small cell lung cancer that progressed on radiotherapy plus ipilimumab.

The rearrangement uses TRBV19 and TRBJ1-2, with a possible D match to TRBD1 (5 bases). This CDR3 comprises 18 residues. Trimming took 0 bases from V and 0 from J, leaving 17 bases between them. Germline V gives CDR1 LNHDA, CDR2 SQIVND (reference sequence). The CDR3 here is CASSIEPRIGAANYGYTF. For the CDR3, the DNA is TGTGCCAGTAGTATAGAGCCTCGTATTGGGGCCGCTAACTATGGCTACACCTTC.

V usage is TRBV6-5 and J usage is TRBJ1-1; TRBD1 might be the D (6 bases). Germline CDR1 is MNHEY and CDR2 is SVGAGI. This CDR3 is 15 amino acids long. Trimming took 6 bases from V and 2 from J, leaving 16 bases between them. The CDR3, as DNA: TGTGCCAGCAGGGCGGGGACACAAAGAAACACTGAAGCTTTCTTT. Amino acid sequence: CASRAGTQRNTEAFF.

This clone was recorded only once. The J gene is TRBJ2-1, the V gene TRBV25-1; perhaps TRBD1 as D (6 bases). Germline-derived CDR1 and CDR2 are MGHDK and SYGVNS. The V end lost 2 bases, the J end lost 2 bases, and 7 bases lay between the germline ends. The CDR3 has 14 residues. CDR3 residues: CASSEGQPYNEQFF. The DNA of the CDR3 is TGTGCCAGCAGTGAAGGACAGCCCTACAATGAGCAGTTCTTC. Drawing the rest from reference TRBV25-1 and TRBJ2-1, the complete variable domain is EADIYQTPRYLVIGTGKKITLECSQTMGHDKMYWYQQDPGMELHLIHYSYGVNSTEKGDLSSESTVSRIRTEHFPLTLESARPSHTSQYLCASSEGQPYNEQFFGPGTRLTVL.

The count of this clone is one. The rearrangement links TRBV11-3 to TRBJ2-7; TRBD2 matches 10 bases. This CDR3 spans 17 amino acids. CDR1 is SGHNT, CDR2 YENEEA, per germline. Germline trimming cut 3 bases from V and 4 bases from J; bases unmatched to any gene: 12. Here the CDR3 reads CASSLGSSGSHRYEQYF. The DNA for the CDR3 is TGTGCCAGCAGCTTGGGGTCTAGCGGGAGTCACAGGTACGAGCAGTACTTC.

V and J are TRBV19 and TRBJ2-7; a possible D gene is TRBD2 (6 bases). This CDR3 comprises 12 residues. Germline CDR1 LNHDA, CDR2 SQIVND (reference sequence). Trimming took 8 bases from V and 4 from J, leaving 12 bases between them. The CDR3 is CASCVADYEQYF. The DNA for the CDR3 is TGTGCCAGTTGCGTAGCGGATTACGAGCAGTACTTC.

The chain has TRBV5-1 and TRBJ2-1, with TRBD2 as a possible D gene (6 bases). Germline values: CDR1 SGHRS, CDR2 YFSETQ. The CDR3 length is 15 residues. V was cut by 0 bases and J by 4 bases, with 11 bases left in between. CDR3 sequence (DNA): TGCGCCAGCAGCTTGGGGTCGGCGGGGTACAATGAGCAGTTCTTC. Its translation is CASSLGSAGYNEQFF. The entire variable domain, with the rest obtained from reference TRBV5-1 and TRBJ2-1, is as follows: KAGVTQTPRYLIKTRGQQVTLSCSPISGHRSVSWYQQTPGQGLQFLFEYFSETQRNKGNFPGRFSGRQFSNSRSEMNVSTLELGDSALYLCASSLGSAGYNEQFFGPGTRLTVL.

V gene TRBV30 combines with J gene TRBJ2-3, with unresolved D. Germline V CDR1 and CDR2: GTSNPN, SVGIG (reference sequence). The CDR3 consists of 13 residues. The ends were cut back, 2 bases at V and 4 bases at J, with 10 bases in the middle. The CDR3 sequence: CAWSRPVSDTQYF. The CDR3 DNA sequence: TGTGCCTGGAGTCGCCCAGTTTCAGATACGCAGTATTTT.

In this sample, this clone turned up once. The V and J genes are TRBV5-4 and TRBJ2-2; D is perhaps TRBD2 (5 bases). Between the trimmed V and J ends, which lost 2 bases and 4 bases, there was a span of 12 bases. Germline CDR1 SGHNT, CDR2 YYREEE (reference sequence). CDR3 length equals 15 residues. The CDR3 is CASSFVGAVTGELFF. As DNA, the CDR3 is TGTGCCAGCAGCTTTGTGGGAGCAGTCACCGGGGAGCTGTTTTTT.

This clone was observed a few times. The chain employs TRBV5-1 and TRBJ2-5; TRBD1 matches at 9 bases. Germline CDR1 and CDR2: SGHRS and YFSETQ. The J segment lost 2 bases and the V segment lost 1 base, leaving 6 bases of the junction unmatched. CDR3 size: 16 residues. CDR3 residues: CASSLSGTGSQETQYF. DNA of the CDR3: TGCGCCAGCAGCTTGTCGGGGACAGGGTCGCAAGAGACCCAGTACTTC.

The V and J genes are TRBV5-6 and TRBJ2-3, with D perhaps given as TRBD1 or TRBD2 (6 bases each). There are 16 residues in the CDR3. Trimming cost V 0 bases and J 2 bases, with 13 bases left between them. The germline V gene encodes CDR1 SGHDT and CDR2 YYEEEE. Written as DNA, the CDR3 is TGTGCCAGCAGCTTGGTGGAACAGGGACTCACAGATACGCAGTATTTT. It translates to CASSLVEQGLTDTQYF. Drawing the rest from reference TRBV5-6 and TRBJ2-3, the complete variable domain is DAGVTQSPTHLIKTRGQQVTLRCSPKSGHDTVSWYQQALGQGPQFIFQYYEEEERQRGNFPDRFSGHQFPNYSSELNVNALLLGDSALYLCASSLVEQGLTDTQYFGPGTRLTVL.

The V gene is TRBV19, the J gene TRBJ1-5, with 8 bases that match TRBD1. Germline CDR1 is LNHDA and CDR2 is SQIVND (reference sequence). CDR3 length: 13 residues. Trimming cost V 9 bases and J 2 bases; bases outside gene matches: 3. CDR3 bases: TGTGCCAGCCAGGGACAGGGCAATCAGCCCCAGCATTTT. This encodes CASQGQGNQPQHF. Filled out from reference TRBV19 and TRBJ1-5, the complete variable domain reads DGGITQSPKYLFRKEGQNVTLSCEQNLNHDAMYWYRQDPGQGLRLIYYSQIVNDFQKGDIAEGYSVSREKKESFPLTVTSAQKNPTAFYLCASQGQGNQPQHFGDGTRLSIL.

V gene TRBV6-6 combines with J gene TRBJ1-1; tentative D call: TRBD1 (5 bases). There are 12 residues in the CDR3. Trimming stripped 1 base from V and 7 bases from J, with 7 bases between. The germline V gene encodes CDR1 MNHNY and CDR2 SVGAGI (reference sequence). The DNA for the CDR3 is TGTGCCAGCAGTTACTTGGGGGTTGAAGCTTTCTTT. Its protein is CASSYLGVEAFF.

This chain connects TRBV11-3 to TRBJ2-1; 9 bases are a match to TRBD2. Germline loops: CDR1 SGHNT, CDR2 YENEEA. Trimming at V came to 5 bases and at J to 11 bases, leaving 13 bases not matched to a gene. This CDR3 has 15 residues. For the CDR3, the DNA is TGTGCCAGCAGCCTACTAGCGGGCGGGGGGTCCAAGCAGTTCTTC. It yields the protein CASSLLAGGGSKQFF. Full variable domain (outside the CDR3, taken from reference TRBV11-3 and TRBJ2-1): EAGVVQSPRYKIIEKKQPVAFWCNPISGHNTLYWYLQNLGQGPELLIRYENEEAVDDSQLPKDRFSAERLKGVDSTLKIQPAELGDSAVYLCASSLLAGGGSKQFFGPGTRLTVL.

The table lists this clone with a count of one. This chain joins TRBV6-5 and TRBJ1-2; D gene ambiguous. V gave up 2 bases and J gave up 2 bases, with 9 bases separating them. Germline CDR1 and CDR2: MNHEY and SVGAGI. The CDR3 runs 14 residues. In DNA, the CDR3 is TGTGCCAGCAGTTACGAGGGCGGAAACTATGGCTACACCTTC. Residues: CASSYEGGNYGYTF.

The gene calls are TRBV2 and TRBJ1-5; no clear D. V was trimmed by 8 bases and J by 5 bases, leaving 10 bases between them. This CDR3 spans 12 amino acids. CDR1 is SNHLY and CDR2 is FYNNEI in the germline V gene. CDR3 DNA: TGTGCCAGCTCCACCGGGGATCAGCCCCAGCATTTT. It codes for CASSTGDQPQHF. Together with reference TRBV2 and TRBJ1-5, the CDR3 gives the full variable domain: EPEVTQTPSHQVTQMGQEVILRCVPISNHLYFYWYRQILGQKVEFLVSFYNNEISEKSEIFDDQFSVERPDGSNFTLKIRSTKLEDSAMYFCASSTGDQPQHFGDGTRLSIL.

The CDR3 DNA sequence: TGTGCCAGCTCGGACGACAGGCCCGGGGAGCTGTTTTTT. It specifies CASSDDRPGELFF. The chain couples TRBV18 to TRBJ2-2, with D possibly TRBD1 on 6 matching bases. The ends were cut back, 6 bases at V and 6 bases at J, with 11 bases in the middle. Germline V gene data show CDR1 as KGHSH and CDR2 as LQKENI. There are 13 residues in the CDR3.

This clone was counted a single time. This sequence joins TRBV5-4 and TRBJ2-3; 9 bases fit TRBD2. The CDR3 spans 16 residues. Trimming cost V 4 bases and J 9 bases; bases outside gene matches: 15. Germline values: CDR1 SGHNT, CDR2 YYREEE (reference sequence). In nucleotides, the CDR3 is TGTGCCAGCAGCCCGGGGGGCGGCGGGAGGGCCCCCACGCAGTATTTT. It codes for CASSPGGGGRAPTQYF. Combining the CDR3 with reference TRBV5-4 and TRBJ2-3 gives the whole variable domain ETGVTQSPTHLIKTRGQQVTLRCSSQSGHNTVSWYQQALGQGPQFIFQYYREEENGRGNFPPRFSGLQFPNYSSELNVNALELDDSALYLCASSPGGGGRAPTQYFGPGTRLTVL.

Remarks on this clone: Other DNA sequences in this specimen translate into the identical CDR3. The genes are TRBV2 and TRBJ1-5, with a tentative D call TRBD1 (6 bases). The CDR3 consists of 13 residues. Trimming removed 3 bases from V and 5 bases from J, with 8 bases in between. Germline V gene sequence: CDR1 SNHLY, CDR2 FYNNEI. CDR3 protein: CASSDTGHQPQHF. The CDR3 region has the DNA TGTGCCAGCAGTGATACAGGGCATCAGCCCCAGCATTTT.

The chain carries TRBV7-9 and TRBJ2-2; 9 bases map to TRBD2. Per germline, CDR1 SEHNR and CDR2 FQNEAQ (reference sequence). After removal of 5 bases from V and 7 bases from J, the junction contained 14 bases not matched to a gene. CDR3 length: 17 residues. The CDR3 sequence is CASSLEAGGPTVGELFF. The DNA for the CDR3 is TGTGCCAGCAGCCTAGAGGCGGGAGGGCCAACGGTCGGGGAGCTGTTTTTT.

The V call is TRBV5-1, the J call TRBJ2-5, with D perhaps matching TRBD1 or TRBD2 (5 bases each). CDR1 is SGHRS and CDR2 is YFSETQ in the germline V gene. The CDR3 sequence is 13 residues long. Trimming stripped 0 bases from V and 5 bases from J, with 8 bases between. The CDR3 spells CASSLEGTETQYF. DNA for the CDR3: TGCGCCAGCAGCTTGGAAGGGACCGAGACCCAGTACTTC.

V gene TRBV6-6 combines with J gene TRBJ1-3, with 8 bases matching TRBD1. This CDR3 is 16 amino acids long. Trimming took 2 bases from V and 4 from J; bases not matched to a gene: 7. CDR1 is MNHNY, CDR2 SVGAGI, per germline (reference sequence). The CDR3 DNA sequence: TGTGCCAGCAGTTACACGGACAGGGTGGGAGGAAACACCATATATTTT. As protein: CASSYTDRVGGNTIYF.

This chain links TRBV29-1 with TRBJ1-2; 8 bases agree with TRBD1. CDR1 SQVTM and CDR2 ANQGSEA come from the germline V gene. This CDR3 region has 13 residues. V gave up 2 bases and J gave up 8 bases; unmatched junction bases: 7. The CDR3 sequence is CSVEPPGGKGYTF. The CDR3 region has the DNA TGCAGCGTTGAACCCCCAGGGGGCAAAGGCTACACCTTC.

This chain joins TRBV19 and TRBJ2-5, with 8 bases matching TRBD1. This CDR3 spans 16 amino acids. The ends lost 3 bases at V and 3 bases at J; junction bases unmatched: 9. Germline assignment: CDR1 LNHDA and CDR2 SQIVND (reference sequence). The CDR3 sequence: CASSMGLGQGKETQYF. In nucleotides, the CDR3 is TGTGCCAGTAGTATGGGGCTTGGACAGGGCAAAGAGACCCAGTACTTC. The whole variable domain, remainder taken from reference TRBV19 and TRBJ2-5, is DGGITQSPKYLFRKEGQNVTLSCEQNLNHDAMYWYRQDPGQGLRLIYYSQIVNDFQKGDIAEGYSVSREKKESFPLTVTSAQKNPTAFYLCASSMGLGQGKETQYFGPGTRLLVL.

This chain uses TRBV11-1 with TRBJ2-7; D call uncertain. CDR1 is SGHAT, CDR2 FQDESV, per germline (reference sequence). CDR3 length: 19 amino acids. Trimming shortened V by 5 bases and J by 4 bases, and 30 bases separated the two germline ends. CDR3 region: CASSRKNRVPTSAEYEQYF. DNA of the CDR3: TGTGCCAGCAGCCGTAAGAACCGGGTTCCCACCTCAGCAGAATACGAGCAGTACTTC.

This clone was seen a few times. As DNA, the CDR3 is TGTGCCAGTAGTAGGACAGGGGTCGTCTCTGGAAACACCATATATTTT. Encoded protein: CASSRTGVVSGNTIYF. This chain links TRBV19 with TRBJ1-3; the match to TRBD1 covers 9 bases. V lost 4 bases and J lost 0; bases outside the gene matches: 4. The CDR3 runs to 16 residues. The germline gives CDR1 LNHDA, CDR2 SQIVND (reference sequence).

V is TRBV6-4 and J is TRBJ2-5; D is possibly TRBD1 or TRBD2 (5 bases each). Germline CDR1 is MRHNA and CDR2 is SNTAGT. V was clipped by 10 bases and J by 8 bases, with 23 bases between them. The CDR3 is 14 amino acids. This chain's CDR3 is CATPGTPFFLTQYF. The CDR3 DNA reads as TGTGCCACCCCCGGGACCCCGTTTTTTCTTACCCAGTACTTC.

The chain couples TRBV18 to TRBJ2-3; 8 nucleotides align to TRBD1. The germline V gene encodes CDR1 KGHSH and CDR2 LQKENI. V gave up 2 bases and J gave up 2 bases; unmatched junction bases: 6. The CDR3 has 16 residues. CDR3 bases: TGTGCCAGCTCACCAGGGACAGGCGGGGCCACAGATACGCAGTATTTT. Residues: CASSPGTGGATDTQYF.

This clone turned up a few times. The gene calls are TRBV19 and TRBJ2-7; D remains unclear. Trimming cost V 1 base and J 2 bases, with 6 bases left between them. Germline V gene lookup returns CDR1 LNHDA and CDR2 SQIVND (reference sequence). The length of the CDR3 is 13 residues. Written as DNA, the CDR3 is TGTGCCAGTAGTATAGGAGGAACCTACGAGCAGTACTTC. It encodes CASSIGGTYEQYF.

A note on this clone: The sample carries other DNA sequences with the same CDR3. This chain links TRBV6-6 with TRBJ2-7; D perhaps matches TRBD1 (6 bases). Germline values: CDR1 MNHNY, CDR2 SVGAGI (reference sequence). Between the trimmed V and J ends, which lost 6 bases and 4 bases, there was a span of 10 bases. The CDR3 consists of 12 residues. CDR3 region: CASSSGVYEQYF. CDR3 DNA sequence: TGTGCCAGCAGCTCAGGGGTGTACGAGCAGTACTTC.

This sequence joins TRBV6-1 and TRBJ1-3, with D possibly matching TRBD1 (6 bases). The V gene lost 6 bases and the J gene lost 2 bases, with 11 bases spanning the gap. The CDR3 runs to 14 residues. CDR1 is MNHNS and CDR2 is SASEGT in the germline V gene. CDR3 DNA sequence: TGTGCCAGCAGGCTAGGGGGGCCTGGAAACACCATATATTTT. The encoded protein is CASRLGGPGNTIYF.

This clone was seen a single time. The rearrangement links TRBV5-5 to TRBJ2-2; 11 bases are shared with TRBD2. V gave up 0 bases and J gave up 7 bases; unmatched junction bases: 8. The CDR3 sequence is 17 residues long. From germline, CDR1 is SGHKS and CDR2 YYEKEE (reference sequence). The CDR3 loop is CASSLAFSGRANGELFF. CDR3 nucleotide sequence: TGTGCCAGCAGCTTGGCTTTTAGCGGGAGGGCGAACGGGGAGCTGTTTTTT. Supplemented by reference TRBV5-5 and TRBJ2-2, the full variable domain reads DAGVTQSPTHLIKTRGQQVTLRCSPISGHKSVSWYQQVLGQGPQFIFQYYEKEERGRGNFPDRFSARQFPNYSSELNVNALLLGDSALYLCASSLAFSGRANGELFFGEGSRLTVL.